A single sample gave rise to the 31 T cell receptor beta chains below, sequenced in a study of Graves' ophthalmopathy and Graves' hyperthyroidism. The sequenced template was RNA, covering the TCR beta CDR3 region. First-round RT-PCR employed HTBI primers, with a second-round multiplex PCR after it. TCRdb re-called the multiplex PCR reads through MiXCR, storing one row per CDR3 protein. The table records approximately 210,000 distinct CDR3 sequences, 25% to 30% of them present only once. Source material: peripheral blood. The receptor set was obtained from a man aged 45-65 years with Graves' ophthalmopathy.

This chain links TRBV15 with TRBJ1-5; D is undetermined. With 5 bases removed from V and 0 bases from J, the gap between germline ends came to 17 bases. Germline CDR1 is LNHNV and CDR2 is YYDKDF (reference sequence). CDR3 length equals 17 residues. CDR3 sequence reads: CATSYHRRSNSNQPQHF. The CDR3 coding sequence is TGTGCCACCAGCTATCATCGGAGATCAAATAGCAATCAGCCCCAGCATTTT.

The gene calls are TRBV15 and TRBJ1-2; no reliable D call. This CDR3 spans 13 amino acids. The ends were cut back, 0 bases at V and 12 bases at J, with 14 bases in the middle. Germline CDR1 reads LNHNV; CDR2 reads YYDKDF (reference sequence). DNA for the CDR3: TGTGCCACCAGCAGAGATCGAAGGGATTTCGACACCTTC. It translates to CATSRDRRDFDTF. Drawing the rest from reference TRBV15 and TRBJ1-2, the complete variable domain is DAMVIQNPRYQVTQFGKPVTLSCSQTLNHNVMYWYQQKSSQAPKLLFHYYDKDFNNEADTPDNFQSRRPNTSFCFLDIRSPGLGDTAMYLCATSRDRRDFDTFGSGTRLTVV.

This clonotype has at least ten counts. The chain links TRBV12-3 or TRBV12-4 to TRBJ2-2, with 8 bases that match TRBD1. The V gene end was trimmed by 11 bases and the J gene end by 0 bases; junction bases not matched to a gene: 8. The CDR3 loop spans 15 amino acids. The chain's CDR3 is CALRGPNANTGELFF. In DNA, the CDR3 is TGTGCCCTCAGGGGGCCAAATGCGAACACCGGGGAGCTGTTTTTT.

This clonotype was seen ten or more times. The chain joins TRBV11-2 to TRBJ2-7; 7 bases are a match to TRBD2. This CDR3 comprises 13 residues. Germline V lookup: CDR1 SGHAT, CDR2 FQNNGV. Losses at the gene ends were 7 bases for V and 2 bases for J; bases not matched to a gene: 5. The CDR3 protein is CASTRLATYEQYF. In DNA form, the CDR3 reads TGTGCCAGCACGCGACTAGCAACCTACGAGCAGTACTTC.

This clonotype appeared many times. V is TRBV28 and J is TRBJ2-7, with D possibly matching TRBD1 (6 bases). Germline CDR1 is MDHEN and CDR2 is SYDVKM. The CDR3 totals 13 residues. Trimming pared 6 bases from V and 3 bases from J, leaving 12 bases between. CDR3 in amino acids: CASSSGQFYEQYF. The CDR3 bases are TGTGCCAGCAGCTCGGGACAATTCTACGAGCAGTACTTC.

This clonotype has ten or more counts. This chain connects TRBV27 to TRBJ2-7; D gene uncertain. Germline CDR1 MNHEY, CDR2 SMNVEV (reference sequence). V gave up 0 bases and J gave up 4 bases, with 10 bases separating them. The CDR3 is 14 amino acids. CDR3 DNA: TGTGCCAGCAGTTTATCTGCCCCCGCGTACGAGCAGTACTTC. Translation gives CASSLSAPAYEQYF.

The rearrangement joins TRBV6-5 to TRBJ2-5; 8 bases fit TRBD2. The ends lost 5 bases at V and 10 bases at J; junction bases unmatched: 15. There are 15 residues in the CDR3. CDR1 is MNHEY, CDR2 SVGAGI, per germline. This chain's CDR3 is CASSLDSGALGIQYF. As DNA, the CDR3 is TGTGCCAGCAGTCTCGATAGCGGGGCCCTCGGGATCCAGTACTTC.

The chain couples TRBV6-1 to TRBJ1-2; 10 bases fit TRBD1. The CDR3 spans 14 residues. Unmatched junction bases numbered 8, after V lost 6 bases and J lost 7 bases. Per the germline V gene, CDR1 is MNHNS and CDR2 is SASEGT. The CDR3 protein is CASSPRQGASGYTF. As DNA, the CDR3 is TGTGCCAGCAGCCCTAGACAGGGGGCGAGTGGCTACACCTTC.

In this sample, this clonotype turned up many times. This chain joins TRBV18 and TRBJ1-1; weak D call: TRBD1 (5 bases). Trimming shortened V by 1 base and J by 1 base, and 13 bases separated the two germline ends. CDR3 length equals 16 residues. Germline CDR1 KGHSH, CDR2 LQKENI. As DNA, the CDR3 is TGTGCCAGCTCACCACGGGTCCCGGGGACGAACACTGAAGCTTTCTTT. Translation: CASSPRVPGTNTEAFF.

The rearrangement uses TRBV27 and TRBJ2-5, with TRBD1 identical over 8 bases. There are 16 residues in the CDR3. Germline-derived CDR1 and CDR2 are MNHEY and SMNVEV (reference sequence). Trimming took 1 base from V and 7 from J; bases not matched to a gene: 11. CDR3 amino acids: CASSLFWTGHEGTQYF. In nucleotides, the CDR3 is TGTGCCAGCAGTTTATTCTGGACAGGGCACGAGGGGACCCAGTACTTC.

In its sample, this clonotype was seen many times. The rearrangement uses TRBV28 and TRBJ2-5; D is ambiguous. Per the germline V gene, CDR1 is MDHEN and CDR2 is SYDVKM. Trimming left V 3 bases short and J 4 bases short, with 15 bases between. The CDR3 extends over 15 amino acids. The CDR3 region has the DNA TGTGCCAGCAGTTTCGGCCCCCGCGGACGAGAGACCCAGTACTTC. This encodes CASSFGPRGRETQYF.

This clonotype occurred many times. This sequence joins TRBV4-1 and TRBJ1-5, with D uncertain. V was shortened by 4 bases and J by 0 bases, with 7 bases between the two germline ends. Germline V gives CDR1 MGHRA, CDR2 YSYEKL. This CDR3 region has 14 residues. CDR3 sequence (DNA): TGCGCCAGCAGCCTGTTTCATAGCAATCAGCCCCAGCATTTT. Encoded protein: CASSLFHSNQPQHF.

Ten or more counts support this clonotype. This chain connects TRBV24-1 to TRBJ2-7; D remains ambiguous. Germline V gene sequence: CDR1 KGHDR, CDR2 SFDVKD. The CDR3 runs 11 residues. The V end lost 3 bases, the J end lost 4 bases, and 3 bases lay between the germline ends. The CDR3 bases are TGTGCCACCAGTGATAGGTACGAGCAGTACTTC. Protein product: CATSDRYEQYF.

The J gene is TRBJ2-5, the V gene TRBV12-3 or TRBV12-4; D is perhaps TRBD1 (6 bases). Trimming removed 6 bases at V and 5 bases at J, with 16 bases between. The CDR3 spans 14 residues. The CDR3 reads CASSPTGQLETQYF. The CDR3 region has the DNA TGTGCCAGCAGCCCGACCGGACAGCTGGAGACCCAGTACTTC.

The CDR3 region is CASTMGRGLKAFF. The DNA for the CDR3 is TGTGCCAGCACTATGGGCAGGGGGCTTAAGGCTTTCTTT. The V call is TRBV25-1, the J call TRBJ1-1, with 8 bases matching TRBD1. The CDR3 has 13 residues. The germline V gene encodes CDR1 MGHDK and CDR2 SYGVNS. V lost 7 bases to trimming and J lost 11 bases; unmatched junction nucleotides: 12.

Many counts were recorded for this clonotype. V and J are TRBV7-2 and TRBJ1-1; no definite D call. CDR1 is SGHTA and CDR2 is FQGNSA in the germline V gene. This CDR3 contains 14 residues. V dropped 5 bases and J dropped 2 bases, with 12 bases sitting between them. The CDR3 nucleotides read TGTGCCAGCAGCCTAAGGGAAGGAAACACTGAAGCTTTCTTT. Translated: CASSLREGNTEAFF.

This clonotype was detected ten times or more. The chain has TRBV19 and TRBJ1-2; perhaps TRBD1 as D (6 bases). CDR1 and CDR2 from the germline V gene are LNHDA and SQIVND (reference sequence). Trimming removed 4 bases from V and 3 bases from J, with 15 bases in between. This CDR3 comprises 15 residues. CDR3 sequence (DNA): TGTGCCAGTAGTAATCTGGACAGCCACTACTATGGCTACACCTTC. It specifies CASSNLDSHYYGYTF.

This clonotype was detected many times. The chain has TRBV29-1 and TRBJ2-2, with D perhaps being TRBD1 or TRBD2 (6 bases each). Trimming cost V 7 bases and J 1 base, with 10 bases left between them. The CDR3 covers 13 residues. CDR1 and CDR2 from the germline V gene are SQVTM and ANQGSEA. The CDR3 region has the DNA TGCAGCGGTGGAGGGGGGAACACCGGGGAGCTGTTTTTT. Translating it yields CSGGGGNTGELFF.

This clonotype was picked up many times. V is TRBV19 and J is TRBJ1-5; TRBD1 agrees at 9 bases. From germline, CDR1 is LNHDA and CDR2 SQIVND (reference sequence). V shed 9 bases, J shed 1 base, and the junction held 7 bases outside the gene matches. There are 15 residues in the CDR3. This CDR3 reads CASKQGTGSNQPQHF. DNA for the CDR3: TGTGCCAGCAAACAGGGGACAGGGAGCAATCAGCCCCAGCATTTT.

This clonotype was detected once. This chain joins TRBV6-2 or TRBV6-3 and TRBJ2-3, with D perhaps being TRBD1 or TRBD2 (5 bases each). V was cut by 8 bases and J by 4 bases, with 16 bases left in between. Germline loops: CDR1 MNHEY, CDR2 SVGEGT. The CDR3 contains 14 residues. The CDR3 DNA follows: TGTGCCAGCCTATGGAGGAGGACACCAGATACGCAGTATTTT. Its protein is CASLWRRTPDTQYF.

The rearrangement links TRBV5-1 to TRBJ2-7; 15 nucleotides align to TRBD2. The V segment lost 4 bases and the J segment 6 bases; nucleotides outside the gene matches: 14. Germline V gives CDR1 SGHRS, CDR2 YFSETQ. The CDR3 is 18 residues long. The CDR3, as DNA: TGCGCCAGCAGCGTCTCGGGGAATCCGGGACTAGCGGGAGGCGAGCAGTACTTC. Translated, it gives CASSVSGNPGLAGGEQYF.

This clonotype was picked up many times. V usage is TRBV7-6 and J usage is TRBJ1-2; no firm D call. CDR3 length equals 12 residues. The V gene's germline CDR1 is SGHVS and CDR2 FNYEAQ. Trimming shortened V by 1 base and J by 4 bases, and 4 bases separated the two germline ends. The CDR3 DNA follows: TGTGCCAGCAGCTTAGACAGCTATGGCTACACCTTC. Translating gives CASSLDSYGYTF.

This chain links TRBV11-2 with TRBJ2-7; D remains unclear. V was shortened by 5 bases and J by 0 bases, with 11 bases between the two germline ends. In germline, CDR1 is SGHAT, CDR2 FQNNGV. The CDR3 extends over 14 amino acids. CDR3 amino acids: CASSQWASSYEQYF. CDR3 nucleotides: TGTGCCAGCAGCCAATGGGCGTCCTCCTACGAGCAGTACTTC. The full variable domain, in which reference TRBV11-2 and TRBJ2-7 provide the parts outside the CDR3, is EAGVAQSPRYKIIEKRQSVAFWCNPISGHATLYWYQQILGQGPKLLIQFQNNGVVDDSQLPKDRFSAERLKGVDSTLKIQPAKLEDSAVYLCASSQWASSYEQYFGPGTRLTVT.

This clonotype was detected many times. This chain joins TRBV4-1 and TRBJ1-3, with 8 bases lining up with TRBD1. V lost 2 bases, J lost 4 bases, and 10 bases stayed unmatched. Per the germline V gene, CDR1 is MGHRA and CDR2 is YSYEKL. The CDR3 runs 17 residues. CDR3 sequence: CASSQPRDRSVGNTIYF. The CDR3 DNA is TGCGCCAGCAGCCAACCCCGGGACAGGTCGGTAGGAAACACCATATATTTT.

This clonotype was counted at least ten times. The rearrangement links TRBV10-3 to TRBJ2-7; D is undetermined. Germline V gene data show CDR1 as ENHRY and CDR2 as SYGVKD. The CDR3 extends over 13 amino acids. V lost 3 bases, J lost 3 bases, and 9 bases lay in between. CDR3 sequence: CAISETENYEQYF. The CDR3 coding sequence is TGTGCCATCAGTGAAACAGAGAACTACGAGCAGTACTTC.

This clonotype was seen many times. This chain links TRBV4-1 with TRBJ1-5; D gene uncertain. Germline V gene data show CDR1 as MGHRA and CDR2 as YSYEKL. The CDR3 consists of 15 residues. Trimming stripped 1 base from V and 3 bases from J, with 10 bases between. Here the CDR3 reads CASSQAGLDNQPQHF. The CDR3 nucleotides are TGCGCCAGCAGCCAAGCCGGGCTTGACAATCAGCCCCAGCATTTT.

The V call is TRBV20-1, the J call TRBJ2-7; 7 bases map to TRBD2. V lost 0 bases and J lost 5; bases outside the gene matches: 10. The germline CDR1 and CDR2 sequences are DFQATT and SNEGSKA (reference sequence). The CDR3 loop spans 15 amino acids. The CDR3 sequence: CSARDQLAAQHEQYF. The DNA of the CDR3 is TGCAGTGCTAGAGATCAGCTAGCGGCTCAACACGAGCAGTACTTC.

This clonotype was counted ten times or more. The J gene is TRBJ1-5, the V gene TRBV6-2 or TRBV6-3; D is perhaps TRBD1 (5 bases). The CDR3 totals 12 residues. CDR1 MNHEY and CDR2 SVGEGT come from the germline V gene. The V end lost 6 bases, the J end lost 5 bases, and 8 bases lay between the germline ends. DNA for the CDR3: TGTGCCAGCAGGGACATAGATCAGCCCCAGCATTTT. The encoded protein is CASRDIDQPQHF.

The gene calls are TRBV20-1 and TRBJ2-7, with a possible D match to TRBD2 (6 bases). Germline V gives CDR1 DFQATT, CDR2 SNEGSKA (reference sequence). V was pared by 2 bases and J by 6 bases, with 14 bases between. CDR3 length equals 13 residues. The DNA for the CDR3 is TGCAGTGCTAGAACTAGCAGGGTTGCCGAGCAGTACTTC. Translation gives CSARTSRVAEQYF.

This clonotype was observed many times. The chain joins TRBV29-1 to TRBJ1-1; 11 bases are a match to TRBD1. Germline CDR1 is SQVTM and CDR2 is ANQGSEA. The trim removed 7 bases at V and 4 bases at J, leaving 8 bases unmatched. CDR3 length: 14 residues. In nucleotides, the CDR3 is TGCAGCGGACAGACGGACAGGGGGCTCACTGAAGCTTTCTTT. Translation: CSGQTDRGLTEAFF.

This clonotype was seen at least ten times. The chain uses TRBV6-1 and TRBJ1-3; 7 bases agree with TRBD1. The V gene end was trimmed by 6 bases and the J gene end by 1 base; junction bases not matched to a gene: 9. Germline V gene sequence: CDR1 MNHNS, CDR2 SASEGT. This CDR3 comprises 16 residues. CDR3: CASSRRWTGSGNTIYF. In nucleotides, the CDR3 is TGTGCCAGCAGCCGGCGATGGACAGGTTCTGGAAACACCATATATTTT.